This TCR beta chain was obtained from a study of T cells in Graves' hyperthyroidism and ophthalmopathy. Broader study findings: A model built on 13 V-J features separated ophthalmopathy from stable hyperthyroidism. Blood held most thyroid clonotypes expanded above 0.001 frequency.

This clonotype came up many times. Its antigen is unidentified. Amplified regions were TCR beta CDR3 sequences from RNA transcripts. The study used the HTBI primer set for a first-round RT-PCR of the TCR CDR3. Each CDR3 protein is one row after TCRdb ran MiXCR on the multiplex PCR reads. This sample carries more than 650,000 distinct CDR3 sequences, 14% of them seen once, and the ten largest clones take about 9.4%. The hyperthyroidism was newly diagnosed and had lasted under 2 months; the patients were aged 18 to 65. Investigators excluded patients with uncontrolled infection, other autoimmune disease, pregnancy or lactation. After removal of 5 bases from V and 1 base from J, the junction contained 6 bases not matched to a gene. From germline, CDR1 is SEHNR and CDR2 FQNEAQ (reference sequence). The CDR3 consists of 18 residues.

The rearrangement uses TRBV7-9 and TRBJ2-1; 15 bases map to TRBD2. This clonotype was obtained from a woman under 30 with Graves' hyperthyroidism. Sequencing input: blood. The CDR3 sequence: CASSPSGTSGRSYNEQFF. CDR3 DNA: TGTGCCAGCAGCCCATCCGGGACTAGCGGGAGGTCCTACAATGAGCAGTTCTTC.